The present TCR beta chain was sequenced within a study of metastatic and nonmetastatic thyroid tumors. About the research overall: Comparison of repertoires was carried out across blood and tumor or nodule tissue from malignant and benign thyroid patients.

Findings and caveats of the study: As reported, TCR beta diversity in blood and tumor was significantly higher in malignant thyroid tumors than in benign nodules.

Study processing details: A classifier for distant metastasis in papillary thyroid cancer was constructed using CDR3 differences observed across clinicopathological groups. TCRdb reprocessed the PCR reads using MiXCR. These V and J calls originate from TCRdb's pipeline instead of the authors' own analysis. The sample lists 21,000 or so clones, less than 20% occurring once. V was cut by 4 bases and J by 0 bases, with 14 bases left in between. The CDR3 is 16 residues long. Germline CDR1 and CDR2: SGHVS and FQNEAQ. This clone showed up many times. Its antigen is as yet unknown. The entire patient cohort was treatment-naive prior to thyroid surgery.

The chain combines TRBV7-8 with TRBJ2-3; a weak D match, TRBD1 (6 bases). The clonotype comes from a female donor with papillary thyroid cancer or a benign thyroid nodule (not recorded which). Some clones in this sample may be carry-over from other donors' samples. The sample taken for sequencing was blood. The CDR3 nucleotides are TGTGCCAGCAGCTGGGTAGGACAGAGGAGCACAGATACGCAGTATTTT. Translation gives CASSWVGQRSTDTQYF. The whole variable domain, filled in from reference TRBV7-8 and TRBJ2-3, reads GAGVSQSPRYKVAKRGQDVALRCDPISGHVSLFWYQQALGQGPEFLTYFQNEAQLDKSGLPSDRFFAERPEGSVSTLKIQRTQQEDSAVYLCASSWVGQRSTDTQYFGPGTRLTVL.